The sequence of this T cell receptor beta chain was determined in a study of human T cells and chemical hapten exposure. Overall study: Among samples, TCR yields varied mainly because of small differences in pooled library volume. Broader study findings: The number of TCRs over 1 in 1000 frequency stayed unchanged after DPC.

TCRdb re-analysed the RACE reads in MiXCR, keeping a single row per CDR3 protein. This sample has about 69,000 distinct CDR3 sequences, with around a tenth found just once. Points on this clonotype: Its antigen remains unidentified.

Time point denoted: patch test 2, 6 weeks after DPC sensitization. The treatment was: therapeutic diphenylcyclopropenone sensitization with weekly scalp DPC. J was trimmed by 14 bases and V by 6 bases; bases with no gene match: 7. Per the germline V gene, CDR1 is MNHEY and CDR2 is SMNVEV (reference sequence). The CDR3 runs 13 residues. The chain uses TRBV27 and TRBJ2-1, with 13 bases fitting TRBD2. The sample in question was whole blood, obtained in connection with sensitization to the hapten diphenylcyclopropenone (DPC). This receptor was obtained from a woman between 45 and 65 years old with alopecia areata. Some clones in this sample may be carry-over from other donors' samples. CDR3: CASRPLAGGAEFF. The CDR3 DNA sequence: TGTGCCAGCAGACCACTAGCGGGAGGGGCGGAGTTCTTC.